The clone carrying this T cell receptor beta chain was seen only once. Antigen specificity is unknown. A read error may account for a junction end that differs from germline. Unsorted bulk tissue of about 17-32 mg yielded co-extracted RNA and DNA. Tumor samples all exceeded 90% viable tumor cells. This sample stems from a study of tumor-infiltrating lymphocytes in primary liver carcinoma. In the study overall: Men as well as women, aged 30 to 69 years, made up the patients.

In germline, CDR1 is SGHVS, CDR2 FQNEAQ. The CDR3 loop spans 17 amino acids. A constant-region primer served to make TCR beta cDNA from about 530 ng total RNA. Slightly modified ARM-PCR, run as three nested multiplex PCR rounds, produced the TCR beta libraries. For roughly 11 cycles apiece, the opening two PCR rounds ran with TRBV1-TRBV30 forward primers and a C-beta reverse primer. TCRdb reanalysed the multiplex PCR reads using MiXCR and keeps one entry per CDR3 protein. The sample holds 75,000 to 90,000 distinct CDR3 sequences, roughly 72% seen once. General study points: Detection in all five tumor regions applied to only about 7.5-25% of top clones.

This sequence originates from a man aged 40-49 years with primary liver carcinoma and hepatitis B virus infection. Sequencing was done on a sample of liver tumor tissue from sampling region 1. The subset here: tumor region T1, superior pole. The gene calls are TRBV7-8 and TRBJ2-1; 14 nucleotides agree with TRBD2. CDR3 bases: TGTGCCGGCAGCTGGACTAGCGGGAGGATCGACTACAATGAGCAGTTCTTC. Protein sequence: CAGSWTSGRIDYNEQFF.